Given below is one T cell receptor (beta chain) in context. This record comes from a study of blood T cell repertoires in COVID-19. As for the study in general: Samples representing acute and convalescent COVID-19 were sourced from the United States, Italy and Spain. Sources were T cells, B-cell-depleted T cells, or PBMCs; the material itself was cDNA or gDNA.

Per the study methods: Scientists estimated how many nucleated cells there were by amplifying reference gene primers. TCRdb keeps only in-frame clones here, not all; method: immunoSEQ multiplex PCR. The V and J calls and the clone size are those of that table, but D and trimming were determined from the DNA. The profile shows 90,000 to 130,000 clones, 85% of them singletons. This CDR3 region has 15 residues. V dropped 6 bases and J dropped 2 bases, with 14 bases sitting between them. In germline, CDR1 is MNHEY, CDR2 SVGAGI. This clonotype originated in a man aged 35 to 55 with acute or convalescent COVID-19. Sequencing input: peripheral blood. The chain couples TRBV6-5 to TRBJ2-1, with D tentatively TRBD2 (5 bases). CDR3 DNA: TGTGCCAGCAGCCTCAGTGGGAGCCCCTACAATGAGCAGTTCTTC. Amino acid sequence: CASSLSGSPYNEQFF.